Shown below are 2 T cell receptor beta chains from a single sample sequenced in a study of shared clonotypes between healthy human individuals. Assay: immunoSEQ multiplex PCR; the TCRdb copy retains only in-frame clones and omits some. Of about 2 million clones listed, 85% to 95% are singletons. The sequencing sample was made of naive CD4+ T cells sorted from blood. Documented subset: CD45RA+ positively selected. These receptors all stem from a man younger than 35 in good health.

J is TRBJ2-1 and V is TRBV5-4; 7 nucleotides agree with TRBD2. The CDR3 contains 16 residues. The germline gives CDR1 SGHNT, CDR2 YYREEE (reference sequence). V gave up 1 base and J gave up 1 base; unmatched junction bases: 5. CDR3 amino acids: CASSLYAGASYNEQFF. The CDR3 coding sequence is TGTGCCAGCAGCTTGTACGCGGGAGCTTCCTACAATGAGCAGTTCTTC.

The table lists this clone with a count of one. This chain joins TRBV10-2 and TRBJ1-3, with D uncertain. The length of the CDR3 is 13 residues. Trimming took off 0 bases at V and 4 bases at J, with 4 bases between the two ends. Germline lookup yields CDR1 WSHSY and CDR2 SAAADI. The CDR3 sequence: CASSESIGNTIYF. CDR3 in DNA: TGCGCCAGCAGTGAGTCTATCGGAAACACCATATATTTT.